Sequencing of this TCR beta chain was carried out in a study of shared clonotypes between healthy human individuals. Study conclusions and caveats: Sharing across a few donors was seen in around 5.1% of naive CD4 clonotypes. Inspection by rarefaction showed sorted-subset sequencing to be incomplete despite large depth.

Adult Caucasians living in Nashville, Tennessee made up all of the donors. A note on this clone: Its specificity is unknown.

Assay used: immunoSEQ multiplex PCR; TCRdb lists only in-frame clones, some missing. The table records 1,500,000 or so clones, roughly 96% of them present only once. The sequence came from a man aged 30-40 years in good health. Sequenced input: naive CD4+ T cells sorted from blood. Subset given: CD45RA+ positively selected.

In DNA, the CDR3 is TGTGCCAGCAGCCCCACGACGGGAGCATTGGGAGAGCAGTACTTC. Protein sequence: CASSPTTGALGEQYF. This rearrangement joins TRBV7-6 to TRBJ2-7; a weak D match, TRBD2 (6 bases). The germline V gene encodes CDR1 SGHVS and CDR2 FNYEAQ. With 5 bases removed from V and 7 bases from J, the gap between germline ends came to 21 bases. The CDR3 is 15 residues long. Full variable domain (remainder filled in from reference TRBV7-6 and TRBJ2-7): GAGVSQSPRYKVTKRGQDVALRCDPISGHVSLYWYRQALGQGPEFLTYFNYEAQQDKSGLPNDRFSAERPEGSISTLTIQRTEQRDSAMYRCASSPTTGALGEQYFGPGTRLTVT.